This T cell receptor (beta chain) was documented in a study of low-dose radiotherapy and immunotherapy resistance in tumors. Eligibility required advanced solid tumors lacking tumor-infiltrating lymphocytes. V trimming: 5 bases; J trimming: 5 bases; junction bases outside the gene matches: 11. Germline-derived CDR1 and CDR2 are MNHEY and SMNVEV (reference sequence). The CDR3 spans 15 residues. Gene-specific TRAV and TRBV primers were used for first-strand cDNA, covering alpha and beta chains. TCRs were put through approximately 20 PCR cycles of amplification with Phusion. A constant-region primer and the V-primer adapter served as the primer pair. From the reads, TCRdb called clonotypes with MiXCR, one entry per CDR3 protein. Of approximately 12,000 distinct CDR3 sequences listed, 60% are singletons.

The TCR sequence derives from a human donor with advanced metastatic prostate, ovarian, gallbladder or colorectal cancer (not recorded which). This table probably holds off-target reads from a library built for another chain. The chain couples TRBV27 to TRBJ1-1; 7 bases map to TRBD1. The CDR3 sequence: CASSPLGQAKTEAFF. The CDR3 DNA is TGTGCCAGCAGTCCCCTTGGACAGGCGAAGACTGAAGCTTTCTTT.